This T cell receptor beta chain was recorded in a study of graft-versus-host responses after intestinal transplantation (dated by TCRdb to about 2021). In terms of the full investigation: Multivisceral, liver-intestinal, or isolated intestinal transplants were received by the recipients. Every recipient was given anti-thymocyte globulin induction, followed by roughly 3 years of maintenance tacrolimus and steroids. After intestinal transplantation, graft-versus-host and host-versus-graft alloreactive T cell clones were followed in the graft, circulation and bone marrow using bulk TCR-beta CDR3 sequencing. To identify alloreactive clones, pre-transplant mixed lymphocyte reaction products were sequenced and then compared with unstimulated pre-transplant donor and recipient T cells. A cohort of about 26 intestinal transplant recipients, including one retransplant, was enrolled, and 3 patients lacking pretransplant specimens were excluded. A peak of at least 4% donor T cells among recipient peripheral blood mononuclear cells was the definition used for donor T cell macrochimerism. Samples from a few later patients were sequenced in-house on an Illumina MiSeq with MiXCR processing rather than by the commercial service.

Library preparation was by the immunoSEQ multiplex PCR assay. For most patients, high-throughput TCR-beta CDR3 sequencing of genomic DNA was performed by Adaptive Biotechnologies. In the source study's methods: TCR sequencing data were retrieved from Adaptive's ImmunoSEQ software for 15 to 20 patients, whereas three other patients were processed with MiXCR and VDJtools. CDR3 nucleotide sequences shared by donor and recipient were removed because the origin of these sequences could not be assigned. Alloreactive clones required at least 2-fold expansion over unstimulated cells and minimum CFSE-low frequency of 0.002% (template counts) or 0.001% (read counts). Clones were considered mappable if detected in sequenced pre-transplant spleen, lymph node, or MLR CFSE-low populations of the donor or recipient. Cumulative frequency of alloreactive clones was calculated as a percentage of all sequences weighted by copy number. TCRdb stores this immuneACCESS table with in-frame sequences only. Part of the clones is absent; in the studies checked, under half of the shortfall reflects unresolved V genes, and no reason is known for the rest. That table supplies the V and J calls and clone size; D and trimming were determined from the DNA. For this sample there are about 21,000 clones; 80% to 90% appear just once. Just over 5% of the sample is held by the ten biggest clonotypes.

Including the terminal cysteine and phenylalanine, the CDR3 comprises 19 residues. Solely the CDR3 DNA is kept, with 57 bases framed from the first base. The germline V gene specifies SGHVS as CDR1 and FQNEAQ as CDR2. V trim: 1 base; J trim: 7 bases; unmatched bases: 21. In the first month after transplant, blood samples were collected up to 4 times, and after that at least monthly when available. A remark on this clone: The specificity of this receptor is unknown. One base away there is no much larger clone; base qualities are not given.

The research as a whole found: The conclusions were limited by the relatively low number and heterogeneity of the intestinal transplant patients. GvH clones turned up in recipient bone marrow, with some appearing earlier in ileal mucosa or blood, a pattern consistent with an intestinal mucosal origin. In the allografts of patients with donor T cell macrochimerism, GvH to HvG T cell clonal ratios were high. Early after transplant, declines in HvG clones were associated with peak levels of circulating GvH clones.

The receptor's source is a human patient who received an intestinal transplant, so some T cells may come from the graft donor. Recombination connected TRBV7-8 to TRBJ2-7; TRBD1 lines up with 8 middle nucleotides. Specimen: PBMCs, collected about 62 days after intestinal transplantation. The sequence in DNA is TGTGCCAGCAGCTTAGTTCTTTCGACGGGACAGGACCTTTTTGCAGAGCAGTACTTC. This encodes CASSLVLSTGQDLFAEQYF. This CDR3, with the reference TRBV7-8 and TRBJ2-7 proteins standing in past its ends, gives the full variable domain GAGVSQSPRYKVAKRGQDVALRCDPISGHVSLFWYQQALGQGPEFLTYFQNEAQLDKSGLPSDRFFAERPEGSVSTLKIQRTQQEDSAVYLCASSLVLSTGQDLFAEQYFGPGTRLTVT.